This T cell receptor beta chain was recorded in a study of OX40 agonist ivuxolimab in advanced cancers. The overall study: From about 20 to 80 years was the age range, with a mean of around 54 years, and nearly 85% were male. Eligibility admitted prior anti-PD-1, anti-PD-L1 or anti-CTLA-4 therapy; about 40% had some.

Germline V CDR1 and CDR2: SGHDT, YYEEEE. The CDR3 totals 15 residues. V was cut by 0 bases and J by 1 base, with 8 bases left in between. Sequencing was performed with immunoSEQ multiplex PCR; in TCRdb, only in-frame clones are kept and a portion is missing. Here the sample spans approximately 79,000 clones, about nine tenths being singletons. This receptor was identified in an adult with an advanced solid tumor such as melanoma, head and neck, liver or kidney cancer. This sample comprised CD4+ or CD8+ T cells sorted from blood, obtained in a trial of the OX40 agonist ivuxolimab. The chain combines TRBV5-6 with TRBJ1-3; unclear D gene. The CDR3 reads CASSLVGYSGNTIYF. The CDR3 coding sequence is TGTGCCAGCAGCTTGGTTGGGTATTCTGGAAACACCATATATTTT.